The 5 T cell receptor beta chains below were found in one sample sequenced in a study of T cells expressing NK-cell markers. With the 5' RACE reads reprocessed, TCRdb shows one record per CDR3 protein and no DNA. This sample carries 450,000 to 600,000 distinct CDR3 sequences, with under 4.5% going to the ten biggest clones. The sequencing sample was made of blood T cells: a sorted CD56 or NKG2C T cell subset, CD4+ or CD8+ T cells, or bulk PBMC T cells (not recorded which). Receptors originate from a man between 18 and 35 years old in good health.

The chain combines TRBV5-6 with TRBJ1-2; the D gene TCRdb calls, TRBD1, cannot be checked with no DNA. The CDR3 has 15 amino acids. Looked up from germline, CDR1 is SGHDT and CDR2 is YYEEEE. The CDR3 region is CASSDTSGTVNGYTF.

The chain carries TRBV28 and TRBJ2-7. This CDR3 is built from 14 residues. Per the germline V gene, CDR1 is MDHEN and CDR2 is SYDVKM. CDR3 loop: CASSFYDGAYEQYF.

The rearrangement uses TRBV12-3 or TRBV12-4 and TRBJ1-1; TCRdb returns TRBD1, unconfirmable since there is no DNA. The CDR3 has 14 residues. This CDR3 is CASSLGGSNTEAFF.

The chain uses TRBV11-2 and TRBJ2-7; TCRdb names TRBD1, which stays unverified in the absence of DNA. This CDR3 contains 17 residues. Germline V gives CDR1 SGHAT, CDR2 FQNNGV. CDR3 sequence reads: CASSSNLQAIRPYEQYF.

V is TRBV28 and J is TRBJ2-1; TCRdb's D gene call, TRBD2, goes unchecked for lack of DNA. CDR1 is MDHEN and CDR2 is SYDVKM in the germline V gene. The CDR3 has 14 amino acids. CDR3 protein: CASSRRGAVDEQFF.